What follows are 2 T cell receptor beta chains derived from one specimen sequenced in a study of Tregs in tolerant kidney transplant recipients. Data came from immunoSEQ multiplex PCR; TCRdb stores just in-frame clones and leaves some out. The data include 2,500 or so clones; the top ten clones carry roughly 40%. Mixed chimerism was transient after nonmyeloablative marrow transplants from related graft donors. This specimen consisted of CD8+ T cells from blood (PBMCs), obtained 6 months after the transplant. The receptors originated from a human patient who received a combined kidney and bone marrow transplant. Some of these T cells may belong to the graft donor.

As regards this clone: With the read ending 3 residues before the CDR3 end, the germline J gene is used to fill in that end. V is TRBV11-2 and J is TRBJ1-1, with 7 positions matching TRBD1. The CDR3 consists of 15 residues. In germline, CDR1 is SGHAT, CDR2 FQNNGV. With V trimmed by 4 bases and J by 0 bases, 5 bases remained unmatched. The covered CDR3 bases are TGTGCCAGCAGCTACTCGACAGGGATGAACACTGAA. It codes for CASSYSTGMNTE. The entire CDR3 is CASSYSTGMNTEAFF.

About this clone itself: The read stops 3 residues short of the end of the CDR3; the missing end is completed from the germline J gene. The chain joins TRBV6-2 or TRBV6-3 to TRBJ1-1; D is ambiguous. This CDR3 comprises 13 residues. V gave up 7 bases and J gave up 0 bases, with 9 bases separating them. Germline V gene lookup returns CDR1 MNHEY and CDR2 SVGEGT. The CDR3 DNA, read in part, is TGTGCCAGCAATAAGGGCATGAACACTGAA. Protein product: CASNKGMNTE. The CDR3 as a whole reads CASNKGMNTEAFF.